This T cell receptor (beta chain) comes out of a study of OX40 agonist ivuxolimab in advanced cancers. Deletions cut 6 bases from V and 3 bases from J, with 8 bases between. Germline V gene lookup returns CDR1 MNHEY and CDR2 SMNVEV (reference sequence). CDR3 size: 12 residues. Study results and caveats: The mean number of expanded clones was higher in CD8+ T cells than in CD4+.

Remarks on this clone: Its antigen is unknown.

The repertoire was sequenced with immunoSEQ multiplex PCR; TCRdb's copy has only in-frame clones and lacks some. Of tens of thousands of clones in the sample, 79% were seen once. Blood sampling took place at baseline, cycle 4 day 1, and cycle 7 day 1. This TCR was sampled from an adult with an advanced solid tumor such as melanoma, head and neck, liver or kidney cancer. The source material was CD4+ or CD8+ T cells sorted from blood, sampled in a trial of the OX40 agonist ivuxolimab. The rearrangement links TRBV27 to TRBJ2-5; D is possibly TRBD1 (5 bases). This CDR3 is CASRDRKETQYF. As DNA, the CDR3 is TGTGCCAGCAGAGACAGAAAAGAGACCCAGTACTTC.